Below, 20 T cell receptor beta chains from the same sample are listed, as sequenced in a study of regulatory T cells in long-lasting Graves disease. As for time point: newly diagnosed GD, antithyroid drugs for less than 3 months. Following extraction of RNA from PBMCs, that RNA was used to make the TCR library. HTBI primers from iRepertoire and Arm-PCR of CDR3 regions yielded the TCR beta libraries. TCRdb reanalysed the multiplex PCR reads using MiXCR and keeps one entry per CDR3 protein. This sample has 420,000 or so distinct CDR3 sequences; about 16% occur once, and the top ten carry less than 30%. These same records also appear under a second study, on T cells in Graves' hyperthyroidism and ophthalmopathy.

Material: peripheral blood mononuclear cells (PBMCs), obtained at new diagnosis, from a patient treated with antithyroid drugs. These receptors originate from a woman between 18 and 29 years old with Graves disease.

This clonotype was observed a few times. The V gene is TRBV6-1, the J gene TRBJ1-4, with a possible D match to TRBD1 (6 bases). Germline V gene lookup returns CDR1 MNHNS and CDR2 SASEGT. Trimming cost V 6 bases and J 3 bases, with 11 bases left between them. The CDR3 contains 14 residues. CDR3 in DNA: TGTGCCAGCAGGGGGGCGGGATCTAATGAAAAACTGTTTTTT. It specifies CASRGAGSNEKLFF.

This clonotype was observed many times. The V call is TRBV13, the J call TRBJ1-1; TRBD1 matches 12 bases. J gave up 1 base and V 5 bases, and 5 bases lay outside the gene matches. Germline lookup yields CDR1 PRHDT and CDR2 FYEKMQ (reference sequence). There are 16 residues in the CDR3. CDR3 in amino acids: CASSNRDRGPNTEAFF. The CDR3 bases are TGTGCCAGCAGCAACCGGGACAGGGGGCCGAACACTGAAGCTTTCTTT.

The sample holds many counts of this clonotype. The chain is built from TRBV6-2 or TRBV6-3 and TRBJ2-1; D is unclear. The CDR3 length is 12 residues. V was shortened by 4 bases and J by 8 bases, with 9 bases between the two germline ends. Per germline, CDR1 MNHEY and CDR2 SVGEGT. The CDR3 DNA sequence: TGTGCCAGCAGTTCAGCCGGTGATGAGCAGTTCTTC. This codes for CASSSAGDEQFF.

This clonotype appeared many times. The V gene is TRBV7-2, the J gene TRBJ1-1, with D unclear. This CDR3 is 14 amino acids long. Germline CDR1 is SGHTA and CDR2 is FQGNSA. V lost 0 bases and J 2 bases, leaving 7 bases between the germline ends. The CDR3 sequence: CASSLASKNTEAFF. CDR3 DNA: TGTGCCAGCAGCTTAGCCTCAAAAAACACTGAAGCTTTCTTT.

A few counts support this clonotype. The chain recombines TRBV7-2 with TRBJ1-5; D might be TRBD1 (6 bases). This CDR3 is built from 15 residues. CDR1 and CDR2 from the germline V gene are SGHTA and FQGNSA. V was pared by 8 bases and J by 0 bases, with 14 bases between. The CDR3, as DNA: TGTGCCAGCTCAAACAGGGCCCTTAGCAATCAGCCCCAGCATTTT. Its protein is CASSNRALSNQPQHF.

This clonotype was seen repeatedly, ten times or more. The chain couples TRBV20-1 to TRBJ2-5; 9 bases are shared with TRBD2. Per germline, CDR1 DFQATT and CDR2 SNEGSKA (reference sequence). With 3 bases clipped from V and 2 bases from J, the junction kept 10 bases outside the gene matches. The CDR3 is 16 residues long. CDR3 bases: TGCAGTGCTAGGTTACCTAGCGGGACCCTACAAGAGACCCAGTACTTC. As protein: CSARLPSGTLQETQYF.

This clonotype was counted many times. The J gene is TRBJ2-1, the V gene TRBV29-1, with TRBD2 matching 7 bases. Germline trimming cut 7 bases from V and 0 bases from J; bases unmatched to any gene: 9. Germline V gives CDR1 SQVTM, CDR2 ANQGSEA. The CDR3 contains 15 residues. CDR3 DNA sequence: TGCAGCGGGAGCTCTAGCGGAAGCTCCTACAATGAGCAGTTCTTC. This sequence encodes CSGSSSGSSYNEQFF.

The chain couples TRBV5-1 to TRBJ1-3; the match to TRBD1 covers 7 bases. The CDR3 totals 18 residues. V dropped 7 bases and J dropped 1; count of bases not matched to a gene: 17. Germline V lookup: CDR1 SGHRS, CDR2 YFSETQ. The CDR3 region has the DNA TGCGCCAGCGGCTCGAATGGATACGAGACAGGGTCTGGAAACACCATATATTTT. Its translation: CASGSNGYETGSGNTIYF.

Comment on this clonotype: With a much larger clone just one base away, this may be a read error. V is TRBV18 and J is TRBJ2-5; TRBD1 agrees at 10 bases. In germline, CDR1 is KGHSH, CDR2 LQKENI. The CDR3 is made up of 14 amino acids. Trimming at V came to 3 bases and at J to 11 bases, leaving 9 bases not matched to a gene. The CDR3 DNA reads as TGTGCCAGCTCACCTCAGACAGGGGGCAATGAGCAGTACTTC. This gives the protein CASSPQTGGNEQYF.

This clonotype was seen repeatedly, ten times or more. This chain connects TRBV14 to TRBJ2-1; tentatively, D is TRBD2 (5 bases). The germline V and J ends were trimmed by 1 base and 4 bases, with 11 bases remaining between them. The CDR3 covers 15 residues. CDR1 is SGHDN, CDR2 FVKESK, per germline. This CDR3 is CASSQGLPQYNEQFF. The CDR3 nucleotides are TGTGCCAGCAGCCAAGGACTACCTCAATACAATGAGCAGTTCTTC.

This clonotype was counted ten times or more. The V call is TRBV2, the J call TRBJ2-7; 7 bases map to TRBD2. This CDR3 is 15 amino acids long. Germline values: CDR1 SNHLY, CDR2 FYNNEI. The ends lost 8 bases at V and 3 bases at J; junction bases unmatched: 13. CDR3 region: CASGSSWDYHYEQYF. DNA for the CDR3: TGTGCCAGCGGGTCGTCATGGGACTACCACTACGAGCAGTACTTC.

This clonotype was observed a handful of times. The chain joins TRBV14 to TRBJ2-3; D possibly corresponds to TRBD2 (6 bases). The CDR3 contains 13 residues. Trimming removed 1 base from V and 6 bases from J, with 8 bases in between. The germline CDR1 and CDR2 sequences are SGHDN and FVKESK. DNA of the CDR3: TGTGCCAGCAGCCAAGGGCTAGCGGATACGCAGTATTTT. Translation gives CASSQGLADTQYF.

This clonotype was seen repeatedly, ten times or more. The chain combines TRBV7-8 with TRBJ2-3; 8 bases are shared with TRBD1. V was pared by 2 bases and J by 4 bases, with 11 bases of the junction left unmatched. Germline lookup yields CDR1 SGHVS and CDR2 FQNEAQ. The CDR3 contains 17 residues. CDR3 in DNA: TGTGCCAGCAGCTTAAACTGGGACAGGAGAGACGCAGATACGCAGTATTTT. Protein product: CASSLNWDRRDADTQYF.

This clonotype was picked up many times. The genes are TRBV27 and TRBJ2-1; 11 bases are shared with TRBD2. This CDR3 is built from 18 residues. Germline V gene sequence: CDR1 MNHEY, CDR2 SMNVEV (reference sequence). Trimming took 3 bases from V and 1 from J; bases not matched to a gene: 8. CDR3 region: CASSFPRLAGGSYNEQFF. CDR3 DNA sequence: TGTGCCAGCAGTTTTCCCAGATTAGCGGGAGGGTCCTACAATGAGCAGTTCTTC.

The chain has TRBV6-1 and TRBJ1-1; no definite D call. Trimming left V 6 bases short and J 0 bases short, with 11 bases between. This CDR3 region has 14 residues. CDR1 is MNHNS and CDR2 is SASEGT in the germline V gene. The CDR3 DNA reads TGTGCCAGCAGGACAAGTGGGATGAACACTGAAGCTTTCTTT. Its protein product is CASRTSGMNTEAFF.

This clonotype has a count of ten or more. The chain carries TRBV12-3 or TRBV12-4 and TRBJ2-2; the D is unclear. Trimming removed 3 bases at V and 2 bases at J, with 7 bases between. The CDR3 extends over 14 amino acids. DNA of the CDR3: TGTGCCAGCAGTTTCGTCCGAAACACCGGGGAGCTGTTTTTT. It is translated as CASSFVRNTGELFF.

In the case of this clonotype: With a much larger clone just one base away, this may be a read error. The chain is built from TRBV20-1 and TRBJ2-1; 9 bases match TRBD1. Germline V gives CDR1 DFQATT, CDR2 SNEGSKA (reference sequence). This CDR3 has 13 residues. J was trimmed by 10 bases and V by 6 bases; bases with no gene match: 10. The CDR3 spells CSASGTGFHEQFF. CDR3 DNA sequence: TGCAGTGCGTCCGGGACAGGGTTTCACGAGCAGTTCTTC.

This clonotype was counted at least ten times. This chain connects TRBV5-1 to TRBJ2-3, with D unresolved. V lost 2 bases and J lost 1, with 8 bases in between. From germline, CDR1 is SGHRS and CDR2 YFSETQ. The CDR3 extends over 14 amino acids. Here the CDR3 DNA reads TGCGCCAGCAGCTTTTGGCAGGGCACAGATACGCAGTATTTT. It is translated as CASSFWQGTDTQYF.

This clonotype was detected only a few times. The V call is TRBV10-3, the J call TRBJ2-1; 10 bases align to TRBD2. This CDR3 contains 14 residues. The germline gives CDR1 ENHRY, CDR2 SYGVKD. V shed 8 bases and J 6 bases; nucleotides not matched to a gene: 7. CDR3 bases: TGTGCCATCGGTGGCCTAGCGGGAGCCAATGAGCAGTTCTTC. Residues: CAIGGLAGANEQFF.

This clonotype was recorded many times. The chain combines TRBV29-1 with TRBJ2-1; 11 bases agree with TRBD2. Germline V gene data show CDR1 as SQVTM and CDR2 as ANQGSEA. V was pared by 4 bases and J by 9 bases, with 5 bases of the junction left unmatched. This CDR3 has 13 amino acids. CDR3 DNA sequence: TGCAGCGTTGTGGAGACTAGCGGGATTGAGCAGTTCTTC. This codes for CSVVETSGIEQFF.